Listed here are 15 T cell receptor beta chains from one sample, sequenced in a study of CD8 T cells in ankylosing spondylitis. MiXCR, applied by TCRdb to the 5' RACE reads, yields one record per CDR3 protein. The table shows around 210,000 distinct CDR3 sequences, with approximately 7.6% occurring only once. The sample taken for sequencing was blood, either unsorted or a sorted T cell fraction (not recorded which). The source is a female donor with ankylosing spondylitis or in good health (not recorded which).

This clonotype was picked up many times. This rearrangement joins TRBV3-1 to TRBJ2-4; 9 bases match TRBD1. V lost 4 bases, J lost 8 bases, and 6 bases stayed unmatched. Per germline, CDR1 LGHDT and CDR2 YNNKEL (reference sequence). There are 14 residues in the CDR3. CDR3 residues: CASSLGQGRDIQYF. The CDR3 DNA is TGTGCCAGCAGCCTTGGACAGGGGAGAGACATTCAGTACTTC.

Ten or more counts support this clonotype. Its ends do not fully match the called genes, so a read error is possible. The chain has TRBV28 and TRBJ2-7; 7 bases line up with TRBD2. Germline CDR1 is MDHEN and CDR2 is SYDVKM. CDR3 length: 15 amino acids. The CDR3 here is CASSPLGLVSNEQYF. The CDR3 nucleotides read TGTGCCAGCAGTCCACTCGGACTAGTCTCCAACGAGCAGTACTTC.

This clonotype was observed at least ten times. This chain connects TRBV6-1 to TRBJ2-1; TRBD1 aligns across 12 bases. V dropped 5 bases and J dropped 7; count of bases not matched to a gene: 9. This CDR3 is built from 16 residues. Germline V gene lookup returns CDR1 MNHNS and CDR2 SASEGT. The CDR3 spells CASSTNRDRGRNEQFF. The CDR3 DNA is TGTGCCAGCAGTACAAACCGGGACAGGGGGCGGAATGAGCAGTTCTTC.

The CDR3 protein is CSATADGGGTDTQYF. The CDR3 DNA reads as TGCAGTGCTACCGCCGATGGGGGTGGCACAGATACGCAGTATTTT. The chain is built from TRBV20-1 and TRBJ2-3; D may be TRBD1 or TRBD2 (5 bases each). The ends were cut back, 4 bases at V and 1 base at J, with 15 bases in the middle. This CDR3 is 15 amino acids long. Germline V gene data show CDR1 as DFQATT and CDR2 as SNEGSKA (reference sequence).

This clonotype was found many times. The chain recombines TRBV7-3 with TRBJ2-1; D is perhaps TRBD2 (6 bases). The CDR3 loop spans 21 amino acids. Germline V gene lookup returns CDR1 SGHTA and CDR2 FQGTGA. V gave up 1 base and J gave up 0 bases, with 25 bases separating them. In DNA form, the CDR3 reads TGTGCCAGCAGCTTAAAGAAGGGGTTAGGGGCTATCGGGAGCTCCTACAATGAGCAGTTCTTC. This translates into CASSLKKGLGAIGSSYNEQFF.

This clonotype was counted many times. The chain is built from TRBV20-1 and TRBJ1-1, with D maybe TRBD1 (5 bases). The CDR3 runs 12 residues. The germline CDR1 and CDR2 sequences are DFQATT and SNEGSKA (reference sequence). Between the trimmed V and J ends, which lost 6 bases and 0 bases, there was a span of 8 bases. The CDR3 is CSAPTVNTEAFF. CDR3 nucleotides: TGCAGTGCCCCGACAGTGAACACTGAAGCTTTCTTT.

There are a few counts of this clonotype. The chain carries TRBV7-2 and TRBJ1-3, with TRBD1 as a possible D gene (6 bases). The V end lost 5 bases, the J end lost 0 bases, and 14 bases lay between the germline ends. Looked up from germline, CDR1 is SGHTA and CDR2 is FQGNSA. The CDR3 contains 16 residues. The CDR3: CASSRTDPFSGNTIYF. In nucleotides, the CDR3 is TGTGCCAGCAGCAGGACAGATCCATTCTCTGGAAACACCATATATTTT.

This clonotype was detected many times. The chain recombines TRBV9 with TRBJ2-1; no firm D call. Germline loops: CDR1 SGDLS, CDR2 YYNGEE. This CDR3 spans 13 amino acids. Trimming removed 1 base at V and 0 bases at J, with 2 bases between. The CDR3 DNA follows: TGTGCCAGCAGCGTAAACTCCTACAATGAGCAGTTCTTC. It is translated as CASSVNSYNEQFF. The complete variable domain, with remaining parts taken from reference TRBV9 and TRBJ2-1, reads DSGVTQTPKHLITATGQRVTLRCSPRSGDLSVYWYQQSLDQGLQFLIQYYNGEERAKGNILERFSAQQFPDLHSELNLSSLELGDSALYFCASSVNSYNEQFFGPGTRLTVL.

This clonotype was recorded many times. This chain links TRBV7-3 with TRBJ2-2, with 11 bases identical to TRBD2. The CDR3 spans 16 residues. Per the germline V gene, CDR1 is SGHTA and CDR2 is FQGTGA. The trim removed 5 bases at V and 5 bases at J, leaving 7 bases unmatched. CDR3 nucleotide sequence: TGTGCCAGCAGCCGCGGGCTAGCGGGAGGTACCGGGGAGCTGTTTTTT. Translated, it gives CASSRGLAGGTGELFF.

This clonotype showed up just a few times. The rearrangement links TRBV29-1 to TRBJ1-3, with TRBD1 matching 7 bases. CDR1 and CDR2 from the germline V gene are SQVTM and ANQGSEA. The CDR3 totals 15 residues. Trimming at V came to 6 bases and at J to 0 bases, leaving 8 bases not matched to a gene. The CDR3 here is CSVRQGTVSGNTIYF. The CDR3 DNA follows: TGCAGCGTCCGACAGGGTACCGTCTCTGGAAACACCATATATTTT. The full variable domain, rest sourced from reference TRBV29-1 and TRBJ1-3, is SAVISQKPSRDICQRGTSLTIQCQVDSQVTMMFWYRQQPGQSLTLIATANQGSEATYESGFVIDKFPISRPNLTFSTLTVSNMSPEDSSIYLCSVRQGTVSGNTIYFGEGSWLTVV.

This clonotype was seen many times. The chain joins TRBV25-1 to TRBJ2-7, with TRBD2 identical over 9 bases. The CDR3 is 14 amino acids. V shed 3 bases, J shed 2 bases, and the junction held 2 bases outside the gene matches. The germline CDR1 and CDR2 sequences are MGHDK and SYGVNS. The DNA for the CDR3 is TGTGCCAGCAGTGACTGGACTAGCGCCTACGAGCAGTACTTC. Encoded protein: CASSDWTSAYEQYF.

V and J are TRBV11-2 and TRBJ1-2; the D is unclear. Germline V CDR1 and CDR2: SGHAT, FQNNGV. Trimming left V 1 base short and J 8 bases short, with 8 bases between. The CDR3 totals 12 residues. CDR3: CASSLVLGGYTF. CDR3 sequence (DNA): TGTGCCAGCAGCTTAGTTCTCGGGGGCTACACCTTC.

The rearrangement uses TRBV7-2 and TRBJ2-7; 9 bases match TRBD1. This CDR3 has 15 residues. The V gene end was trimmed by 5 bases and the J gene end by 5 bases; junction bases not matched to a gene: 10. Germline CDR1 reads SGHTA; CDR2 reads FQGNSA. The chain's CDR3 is CASSPYRDRVDEQYF. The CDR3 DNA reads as TGTGCCAGCAGCCCCTACCGGGACAGGGTCGACGAGCAGTACTTC.

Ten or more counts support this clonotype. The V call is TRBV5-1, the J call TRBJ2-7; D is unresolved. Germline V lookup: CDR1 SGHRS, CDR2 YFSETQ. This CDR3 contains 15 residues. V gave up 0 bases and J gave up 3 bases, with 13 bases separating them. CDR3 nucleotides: TGCGCCAGCAGCTTGGGTTCCGGACCCTACTACGAGCAGTACTTC. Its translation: CASSLGSGPYYEQYF.

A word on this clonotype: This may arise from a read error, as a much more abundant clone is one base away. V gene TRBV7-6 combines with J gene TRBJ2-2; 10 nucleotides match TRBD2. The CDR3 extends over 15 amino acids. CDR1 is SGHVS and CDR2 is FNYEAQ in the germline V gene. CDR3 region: CVSSKREGATGELFF. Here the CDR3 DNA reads TGTGTCAGCAGCAAGCGGGAGGGAGCCACCGGGGAGCTGTTTTTT. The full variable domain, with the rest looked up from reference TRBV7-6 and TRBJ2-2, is GAGVSQSPRYKVTKRGQDVALRCDPISGHVSLYWYRQALGQGPEFLTYFNYEAQQDKSGLPNDRFSAERPEGSISTLTIQRTEQRDSAMYRCVSSKREGATGELFFGEGSRLTVL.